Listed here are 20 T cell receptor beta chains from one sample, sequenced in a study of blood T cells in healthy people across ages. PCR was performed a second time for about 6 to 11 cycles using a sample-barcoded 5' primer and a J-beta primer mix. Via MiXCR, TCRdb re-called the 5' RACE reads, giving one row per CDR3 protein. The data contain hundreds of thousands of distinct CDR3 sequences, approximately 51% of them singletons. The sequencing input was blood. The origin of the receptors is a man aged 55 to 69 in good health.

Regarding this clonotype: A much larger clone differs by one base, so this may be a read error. For the CDR3, the DNA is TGTGCCAGCCGCTTAGCGGTCGACCCGACAGATACGCAGTATTTT. It codes for CASRLAVDPTDTQYF. This sequence joins TRBV7-9 and TRBJ2-3; D possibly corresponds to TRBD2 (6 bases). Germline CDR1 SEHNR, CDR2 FQNEAQ (reference sequence). The CDR3 totals 15 residues.

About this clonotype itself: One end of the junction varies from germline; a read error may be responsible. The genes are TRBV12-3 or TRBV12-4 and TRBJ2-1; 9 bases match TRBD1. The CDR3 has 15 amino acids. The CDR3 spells CASSQPGQGVGELFF. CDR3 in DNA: TGTGCCAGCAGTCAACCGGGACAGGGAGTAGGTGAGCTGTTCTTC.

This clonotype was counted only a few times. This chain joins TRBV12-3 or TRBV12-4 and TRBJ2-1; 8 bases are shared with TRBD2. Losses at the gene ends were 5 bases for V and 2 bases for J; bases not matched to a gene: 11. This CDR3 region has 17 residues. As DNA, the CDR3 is TGTGCCAGCAGTGCCTCGGGGGGGCTGCCTGCCTACAATGAGCAGTTCTTC. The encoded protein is CASSASGGLPAYNEQFF.

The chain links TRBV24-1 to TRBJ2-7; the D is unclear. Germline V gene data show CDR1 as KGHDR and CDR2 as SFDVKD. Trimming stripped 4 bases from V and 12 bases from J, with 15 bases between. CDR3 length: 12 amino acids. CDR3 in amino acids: CATSETSLPRYF. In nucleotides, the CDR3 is TGTGCCACCAGTGAGACCTCTCTTCCGCGGTACTTC.

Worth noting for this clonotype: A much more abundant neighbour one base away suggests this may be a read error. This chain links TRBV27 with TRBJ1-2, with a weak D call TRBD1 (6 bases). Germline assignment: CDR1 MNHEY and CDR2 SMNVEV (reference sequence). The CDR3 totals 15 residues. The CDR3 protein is CASSLSWSGAYDYTF. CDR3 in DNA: TGTGCCAGCAGTTTATCCTGGTCGGGGGCTTATGACTACACCTTC.

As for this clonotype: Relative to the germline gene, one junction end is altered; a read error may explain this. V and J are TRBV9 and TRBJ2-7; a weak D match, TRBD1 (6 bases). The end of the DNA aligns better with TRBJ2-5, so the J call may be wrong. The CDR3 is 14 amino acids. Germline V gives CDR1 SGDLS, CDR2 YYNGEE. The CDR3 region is CVSSVGQPKETQYF. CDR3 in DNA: TGTGTCAGCAGCGTAGGACAGCCTAAGGAGACCCAGTACTTC.

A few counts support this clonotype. The CDR3 here is CSASFKLAKNIQYF. The CDR3 nucleotides read TGCAGTGCTTCGTTTAAGCTAGCCAAAAACATTCAGTACTTC. J is TRBJ2-4 and V is TRBV20-1; D is unclear. Germline lookup yields CDR1 DFQATT and CDR2 SNEGSKA (reference sequence). V was clipped by 5 bases and J by 0 bases, with 11 bases between them. This CDR3 is built from 14 residues.

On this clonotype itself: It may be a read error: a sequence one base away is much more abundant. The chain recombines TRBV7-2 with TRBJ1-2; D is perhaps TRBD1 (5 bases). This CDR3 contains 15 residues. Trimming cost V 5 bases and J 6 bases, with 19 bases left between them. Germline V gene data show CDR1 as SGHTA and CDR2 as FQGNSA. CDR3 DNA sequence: TGTGCCAGCAGCCCAGCGCCGGGGCGACACCATGGCTACACCTTC. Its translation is CASSPAPGRHHGYTF. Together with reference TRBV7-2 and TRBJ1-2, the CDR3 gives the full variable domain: GAGVSQSPSNKVTEKGKDVELRCDPISGHTALYWYRQSLGQGLEFLIYFQGNSAPDKSGLPSDRFSAERTGGSVSTLTIQRTQQEDSAVYLCASSPAPGRHHGYTFGSGTRLTVV.

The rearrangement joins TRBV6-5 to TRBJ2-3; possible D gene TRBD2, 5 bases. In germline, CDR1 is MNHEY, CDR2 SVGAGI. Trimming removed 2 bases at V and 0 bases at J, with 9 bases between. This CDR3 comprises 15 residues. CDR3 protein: CASSYGRTSTDTQYF. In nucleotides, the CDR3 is TGTGCCAGCAGTTACGGACGGACTAGCACAGATACGCAGTATTTT.

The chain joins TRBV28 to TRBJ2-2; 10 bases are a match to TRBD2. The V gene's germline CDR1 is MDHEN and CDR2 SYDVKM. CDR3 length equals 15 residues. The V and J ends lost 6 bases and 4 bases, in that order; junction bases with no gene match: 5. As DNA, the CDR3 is TGTGCCAGCAGCCCAGCGGGAGGGGCCACCGGGGAGCTGTTTTTT. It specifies CASSPAGGATGELFF.

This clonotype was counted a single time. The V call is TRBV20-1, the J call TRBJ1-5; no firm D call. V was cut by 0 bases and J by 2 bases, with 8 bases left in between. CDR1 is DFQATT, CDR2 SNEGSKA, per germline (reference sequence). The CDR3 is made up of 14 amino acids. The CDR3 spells CSARDLKGNQPQHF. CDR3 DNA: TGCAGTGCTAGAGATTTAAAGGGCAATCAGCCCCAGCATTTT.

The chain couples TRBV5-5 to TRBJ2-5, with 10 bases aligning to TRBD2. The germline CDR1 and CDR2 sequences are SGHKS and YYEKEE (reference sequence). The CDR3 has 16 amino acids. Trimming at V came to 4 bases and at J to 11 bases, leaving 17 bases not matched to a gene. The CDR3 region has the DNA TGTGCCAGCAGCGCGGGGAGCGGGGGGGCACACAATGAGCAGTACTTC. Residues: CASSAGSGGAHNEQYF. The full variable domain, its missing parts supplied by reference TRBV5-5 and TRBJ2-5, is DAGVTQSPTHLIKTRGQQVTLRCSPISGHKSVSWYQQVLGQGPQFIFQYYEKEERGRGNFPDRFSARQFPNYSSELNVNALLLGDSALYLCASSAGSGGAHNEQYFGPGTRLLVL.

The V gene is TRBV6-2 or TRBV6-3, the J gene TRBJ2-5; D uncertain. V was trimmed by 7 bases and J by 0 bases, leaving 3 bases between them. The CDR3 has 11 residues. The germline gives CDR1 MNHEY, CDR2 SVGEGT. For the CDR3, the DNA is TGTGCCAGCACCCACCAAGAGACCCAGTACTTC. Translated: CASTHQETQYF.

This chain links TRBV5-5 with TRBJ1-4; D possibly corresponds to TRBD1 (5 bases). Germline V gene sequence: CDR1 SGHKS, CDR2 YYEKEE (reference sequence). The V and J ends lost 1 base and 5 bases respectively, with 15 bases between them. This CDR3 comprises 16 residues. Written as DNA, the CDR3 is TGTGCCAGCAGCTTGTCCCCGGGGCGTTTGAATGAAAAACTGTTTTTT. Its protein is CASSLSPGRLNEKLFF.

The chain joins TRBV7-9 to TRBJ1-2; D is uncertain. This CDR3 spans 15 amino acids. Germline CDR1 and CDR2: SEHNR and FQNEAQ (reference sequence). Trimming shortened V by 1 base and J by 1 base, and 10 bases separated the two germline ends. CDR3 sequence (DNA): TGTGCCAGCAGCTTAGGCCCTCTGGGTAACTATGGCTACACCTTC. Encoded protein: CASSLGPLGNYGYTF.

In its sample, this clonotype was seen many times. CDR3 in DNA: TGCAGTGCGCAAACTAGCGGGGGGAAATACGAGCAGTACTTC. Its translation is CSAQTSGGKYEQYF. The chain joins TRBV20-1 to TRBJ2-7; 12 bases fit TRBD2. CDR1 and CDR2 (germline): DFQATT, SNEGSKA (reference sequence). Germline trimming cut 6 bases from V and 4 bases from J; bases unmatched to any gene: 7. The CDR3 is made up of 14 amino acids.

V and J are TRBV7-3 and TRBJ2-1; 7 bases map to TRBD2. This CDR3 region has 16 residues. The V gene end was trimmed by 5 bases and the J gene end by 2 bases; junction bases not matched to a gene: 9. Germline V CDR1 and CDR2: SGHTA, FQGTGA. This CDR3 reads CASSMAGGRAYNEQFF. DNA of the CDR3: TGTGCCAGCAGCATGGCCGGCGGGAGAGCCTACAATGAGCAGTTCTTC.

The CDR3 protein is CASSFGTGQETQYF. The CDR3 nucleotides read TGTGCCAGCAGCTTTGGGACAGGTCAAGAGACCCAGTACTTC. The chain carries TRBV7-2 and TRBJ2-5, with 8 bases fitting TRBD1. Germline V CDR1 and CDR2: SGHTA, FQGNSA. J was trimmed by 2 bases and V by 3 bases; bases with no gene match: 2. This CDR3 spans 14 amino acids.

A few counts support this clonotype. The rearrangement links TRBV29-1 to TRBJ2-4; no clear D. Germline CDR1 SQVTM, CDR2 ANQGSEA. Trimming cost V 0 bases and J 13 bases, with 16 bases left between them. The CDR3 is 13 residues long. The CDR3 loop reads CSVEDLGSSAQYF. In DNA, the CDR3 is TGCAGCGTTGAAGATCTTGGATCCTCAGCGCAGTACTTC.

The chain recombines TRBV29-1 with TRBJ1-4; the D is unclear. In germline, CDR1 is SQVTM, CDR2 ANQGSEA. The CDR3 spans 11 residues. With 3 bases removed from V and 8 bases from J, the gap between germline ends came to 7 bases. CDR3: CSVDSGEKLFF. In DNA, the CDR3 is TGCAGCGTTGACTCGGGGGAAAAACTGTTTTTT.